This T cell receptor beta chain stems from a study of blood T cell repertoires in COVID-19. Across the study: The samples span acute and convalescent COVID-19 from the United States, Italy and Spain.

Original processing notes: Estimation of nucleated cell counts relied on the amplification of reference gene primers. Only in-frame clones appear in the TCRdb table, and some are missing; sequencing was by immunoSEQ multiplex PCR. That table is the source of V, J and clone size, and D and trimming were worked out from the DNA. The table has about 70,000 clones, roughly 80% seen once. Trimming removed 4 bases from V and 8 bases from J, with 9 bases in between. The germline V gene has CDR1 LGHDT and CDR2 YNNKEL (reference sequence). The CDR3 is made up of 13 amino acids. The sample consisted of peripheral blood. This TCR came from a woman of 80 years or more with acute or convalescent COVID-19. The gene calls are TRBV3-1 (or the pseudogene TRBV3-2) and TRBJ1-6; the D is unclear. CDR3 residues: CASSPVKYSPLHF. The CDR3 DNA reads as TGTGCCAGCAGCCCTGTAAAATATTCACCCCTCCACTTT.